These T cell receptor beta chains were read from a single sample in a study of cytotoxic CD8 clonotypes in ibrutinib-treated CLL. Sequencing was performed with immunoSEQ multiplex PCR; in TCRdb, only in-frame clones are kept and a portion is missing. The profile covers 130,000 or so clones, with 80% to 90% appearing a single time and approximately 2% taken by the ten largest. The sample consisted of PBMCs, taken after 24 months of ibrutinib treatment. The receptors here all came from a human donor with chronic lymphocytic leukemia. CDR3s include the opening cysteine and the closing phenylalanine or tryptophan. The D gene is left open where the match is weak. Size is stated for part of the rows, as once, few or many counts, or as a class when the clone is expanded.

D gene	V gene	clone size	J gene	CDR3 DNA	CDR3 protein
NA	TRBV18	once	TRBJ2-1	TGTGCCAGCTCACCCTCTTCCCTTCGGAATGAGCAGTTCTTC	CASSPSSLRNEQFF
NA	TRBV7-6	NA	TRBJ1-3	TGTGCCAGCAGCTTTCGTTGGGGCTCTGGAAACACCATATATTTT	CASSFRWGSGNTIYF
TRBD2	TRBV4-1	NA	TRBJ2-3	TGCGCCAGCAGCCAAACAGACCCGGGACTAGCGGCCGCCAACACAGATACGCAGTATTTT	CASSQTDPGLAAANTDTQYF
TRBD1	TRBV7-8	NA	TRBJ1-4	TGTGCCAGCAGCCCTGGACAGGCAACTAATGAAAAACTGTTTTTT	CASSPGQATNEKLFF
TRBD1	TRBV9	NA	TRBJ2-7	TGTGCCAGCAGCGGAAGGGACAGCTACGAGCAGTACTTC	CASSGRDSYEQYF
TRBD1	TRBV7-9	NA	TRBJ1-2	TGTGCCAGCAGCTTATCTAGCCCAGGGGGCGACTATGGCTACACCTTC	CASSLSSPGGDYGYTF
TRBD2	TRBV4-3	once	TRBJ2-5	TGCGCCAGCAGCCAAGACCTTCTAGCGGGGCAAGAGACCCAGTACTTC	CASSQDLLAGQETQYF
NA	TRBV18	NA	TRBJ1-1	TGTGCCACCGGCGAGGGGCAGAACACTGAAGCTTTCTTT	CATGEGQNTEAFF
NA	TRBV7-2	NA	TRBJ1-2	TGTGCCAGCAGCATGGGGCCGGGACGAGAATATGGCTACACCTTC	CASSMGPGREYGYTF
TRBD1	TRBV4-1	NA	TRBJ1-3	TGCGCCAGCAGCCAAATGGACAGGGACTCTGGAAACACCATATATTTT	CASSQMDRDSGNTIYF
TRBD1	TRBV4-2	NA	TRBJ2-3	TGTGCCAGCAGCCTCTATGGACAGGGAATGGGTTCAGATACGCAGTATTTT	CASSLYGQGMGSDTQYF
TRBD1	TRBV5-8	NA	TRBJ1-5	TGTGCCAGCAGCTTCTTTACGACAGGGGGGCGACAGCCCCAGCATTTT	CASSFFTTGGRQPQHF
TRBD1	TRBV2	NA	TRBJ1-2	TGTGCCAGCACTTCTCCTGCAGGGGGCAACTATGGCTACACCTTC	CASTSPAGGNYGYTF
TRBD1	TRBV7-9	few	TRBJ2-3	TGTGCCAGCAGCAGAGCCGGGACAGGGACCACAGATACGCAGTATTTT	CASSRAGTGTTDTQYF
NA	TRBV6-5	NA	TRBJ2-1	TGTGCCAGCAGTTACTACTACAGGGTGGAGGATGAGCAGTTCTTC	CASSYYYRVEDEQFF
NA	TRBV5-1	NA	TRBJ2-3	TGCGCCAGCAGCTCTGGATTCGACTGGTTAAACACAGATACGCAGTATTTT	CASSSGFDWLNTDTQYF
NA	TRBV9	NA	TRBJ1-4	TGTGCCAGCAGCGTAGCTAGGGGGGGAAGACTGTTTTTT	CASSVARGGRLFF
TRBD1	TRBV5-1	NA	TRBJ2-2	TGCGCCAGCAGCGCGGGACAGGGCACCGGGGAGCTGTTTTTT	CASSAGQGTGELFF
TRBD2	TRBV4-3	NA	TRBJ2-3	TGCGCCAGCAGCCCCCAGACTAGCGGGGGGGCAGATACGCAGTATTTT	CASSPQTSGGADTQYF
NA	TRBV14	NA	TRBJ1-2	TGTGCCAGCAGCCAAGAGTTGGACGTAAACTATGGCTACACCTTC	CASSQELDVNYGYTF
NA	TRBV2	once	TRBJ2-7	TGTGCCAGCAGTGAACAGGGCTACGAGCAGTACTTC	CASSEQGYEQYF
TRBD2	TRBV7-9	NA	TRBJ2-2	TGTGCCAGCAGCCGACAGACTAGCGGGAGGGCCGGGGAGCTGTTTTTT	CASSRQTSGRAGELFF
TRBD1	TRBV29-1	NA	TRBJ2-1	TGCAGCGCCCAACAGGGGGCGGGTTCGGAGCAGTTCTTC	CSAQQGAGSEQFF
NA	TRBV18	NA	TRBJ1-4	TGTGCCAGCTCACCAGACACGTCGAATGAAAAACTGTTTTTT	CASSPDTSNEKLFF
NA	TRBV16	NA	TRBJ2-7	TGTGCCAGCAGCAGCGCTGACAGACCCTACGAGCAGTACTTC	CASSSADRPYEQYF